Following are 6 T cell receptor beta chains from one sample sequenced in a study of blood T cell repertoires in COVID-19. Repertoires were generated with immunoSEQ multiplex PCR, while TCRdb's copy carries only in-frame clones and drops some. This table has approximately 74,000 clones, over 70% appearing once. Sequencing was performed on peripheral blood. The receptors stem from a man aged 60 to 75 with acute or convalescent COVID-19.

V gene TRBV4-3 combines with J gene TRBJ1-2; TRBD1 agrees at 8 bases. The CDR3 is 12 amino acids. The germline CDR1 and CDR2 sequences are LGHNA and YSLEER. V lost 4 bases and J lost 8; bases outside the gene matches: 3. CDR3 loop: CASSLGQGGYTF. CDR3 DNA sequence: TGCGCCAGCAGCCTCGGACAGGGCGGCTACACCTTC.

The CDR3 sequence: CASSYLSSSDYGYTF. The DNA of the CDR3 is TGTGCCAGCAGTTACTTGAGCTCCTCGGACTATGGCTACACCTTC. This chain joins TRBV6-2 or TRBV6-3 and TRBJ1-2; D is ambiguous. Trimming cost V 1 base and J 3 bases, with 12 bases left between them. Germline-derived CDR1 and CDR2 are MNHEY and SVGEGT. This CDR3 region has 15 residues.

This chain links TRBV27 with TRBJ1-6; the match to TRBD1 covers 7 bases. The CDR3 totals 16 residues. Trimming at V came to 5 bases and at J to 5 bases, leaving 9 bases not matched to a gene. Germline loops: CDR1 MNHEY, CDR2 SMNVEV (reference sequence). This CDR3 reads CASSDARTGDNSPLHF. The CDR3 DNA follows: TGTGCCAGCAGTGATGCCCGGACAGGCGATAATTCACCCCTCCACTTT.

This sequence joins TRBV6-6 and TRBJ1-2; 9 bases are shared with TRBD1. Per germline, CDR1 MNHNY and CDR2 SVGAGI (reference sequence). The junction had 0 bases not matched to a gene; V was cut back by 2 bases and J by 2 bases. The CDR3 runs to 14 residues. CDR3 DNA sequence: TGTGCCAGCAGTTACGGGACAGGGAACTATGGCTACACCTTC. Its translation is CASSYGTGNYGYTF.

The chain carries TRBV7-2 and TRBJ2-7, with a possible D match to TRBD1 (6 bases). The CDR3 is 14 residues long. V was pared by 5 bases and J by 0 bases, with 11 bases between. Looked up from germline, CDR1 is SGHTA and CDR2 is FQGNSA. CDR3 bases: TGTGCCAGCAGCCAGGACAGAAGCTCCTACGAGCAGTACTTC. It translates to CASSQDRSSYEQYF.

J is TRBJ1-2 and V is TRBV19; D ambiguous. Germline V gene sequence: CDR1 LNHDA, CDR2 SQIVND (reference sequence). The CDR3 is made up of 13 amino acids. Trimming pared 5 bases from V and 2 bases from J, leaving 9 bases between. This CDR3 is CASSLAYNYGYTF. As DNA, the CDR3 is TGTGCCAGTAGTTTAGCCTACAACTATGGCTACACCTTC.